Below are 6 T cell receptor beta chains sequenced from a single sample in a study of neurological immune-mediated disorders. MiXCR, applied by TCRdb to the 5' RACE reads, yields one record per CDR3 protein. The sample lists more than 70,000 distinct CDR3 sequences, about 15% occurring once. Sequences were obtained from PBMCs. These receptors were obtained from a woman aged 40 to 50 in good health.

Many counts were recorded for this clonotype. V is TRBV6-2 or TRBV6-3 and J is TRBJ2-1; 7 nucleotides agree with TRBD1. CDR1 and CDR2 from the germline V gene are MNHEY and SVGEGT. The CDR3 runs 14 residues. The V segment lost 7 bases and the J segment 4 bases; nucleotides outside the gene matches: 7. The CDR3 DNA reads TGTGCCAGCACCAGACAGGGAAGATACAATGAGCAGTTCTTC. This translates into CASTRQGRYNEQFF.

There are many counts of this clonotype. The rearrangement links TRBV5-1 to TRBJ2-5, with D uncertain. Trimming left V 0 bases short and J 4 bases short, with 10 bases between. This CDR3 region has 14 residues. The germline gives CDR1 SGHRS, CDR2 YFSETQ. Here the CDR3 reads CASSLGAPGETQYF. CDR3 coding DNA: TGCGCCAGCAGCTTGGGAGCCCCTGGAGAGACCCAGTACTTC.

There are many counts of this clonotype. This chain joins TRBV7-2 and TRBJ2-1; 8 bases are a match to TRBD1. The germline V gene has CDR1 SGHTA and CDR2 FQGNSA. The V gene end was trimmed by 6 bases and the J gene end by 9 bases; junction bases not matched to a gene: 10. This CDR3 region has 14 residues. The CDR3 loop reads CASRPRTGSGEQFF. CDR3 bases: TGTGCCAGCAGACCACGGACAGGGAGCGGTGAGCAGTTCTTC.

This clonotype was seen at least ten times. This chain links TRBV3-1 with TRBJ2-7; unclear D gene. The V gene's germline CDR1 is LGHDT and CDR2 YNNKEL (reference sequence). Trimming shortened V by 3 bases and J by 2 bases, and 8 bases separated the two germline ends. This CDR3 has 13 amino acids. The CDR3 DNA sequence: TGTGCCAGCAGCCATGGTGGGCCCTACGAGCAGTACTTC. Translated, it gives CASSHGGPYEQYF.

This clonotype was picked up many times. This chain connects TRBV5-5 to TRBJ1-3, with D unresolved. V lost 0 bases and J lost 0, with 7 bases in between. Germline CDR1 SGHKS, CDR2 YYEKEE (reference sequence). This CDR3 contains 15 residues. CDR3 nucleotides: TGTGCCAGCAGCTTGGCTGACGGCTCTGGAAACACCATATATTTT. Protein sequence: CASSLADGSGNTIYF.

The chain employs TRBV7-2 and TRBJ2-7, with 9 bases aligning to TRBD1. This CDR3 region has 15 residues. V was pared by 4 bases and J by 5 bases, with 9 bases of the junction left unmatched. Germline assignment: CDR1 SGHTA and CDR2 FQGNSA. CDR3 nucleotides: TGTGCCAGCAGCTCCGGGACAGGGCTTTACCACGAGCAGTACTTC. Encoded protein: CASSSGTGLYHEQYF.